These 32 T cell receptor beta chains came from one sample sequenced in a study of blood T cell repertoires in COVID-19. Clones were read by immunoSEQ multiplex PCR, and TCRdb kept only the in-frame ones, dropping some. The sample holds 70,000 or so clones; around 80% are singletons and the top ten take about 24%. Source material: peripheral blood. Receptor source: a human donor in a cohort sampled during active COVID-19.

V usage is TRBV18 and J usage is TRBJ2-1; the match to TRBD2 covers 7 bases. This CDR3 has 15 amino acids. CDR1 and CDR2 (germline): KGHSH, LQKENI. V was clipped by 3 bases and J by 4 bases; unmatched bases: 6. The CDR3 DNA reads as TGTGCCAGCTCACCCCGGGGGGTAGAATACAATGAGCAGTTCTTC. As protein: CASSPRGVEYNEQFF.

This sequence joins TRBV28 and TRBJ1-4; 7 nucleotides align to TRBD1. After removal of 6 bases from V and 5 bases from J, the junction contained 0 bases not matched to a gene. CDR1 is MDHEN, CDR2 SYDVKM, per germline. The CDR3 runs to 12 residues. The CDR3 reads CASRTGNEKLFF. The CDR3 DNA follows: TGTGCCAGCAGGACAGGGAATGAAAAACTGTTTTTT.

In regard to this clone: An end of the junction does not agree with germline; a read error may underlie this. V and J are TRBV23-1 and TRBJ2-7; D is possibly TRBD1 (6 bases). TRBV23-1 has ORF status, its function being uncertain. The CDR3 runs to 9 residues. The CDR3 region is CASSQSQGF. In DNA form, the CDR3 reads TGCGCCAGCAGTCAATCCCAGGGGTTC.

As to this clone: Other DNA sequences within the sample encode an identical CDR3. The chain links TRBV10-1 to TRBJ2-3; 9 positions agree with TRBD2. V was pared by 2 bases and J by 0 bases, with 0 bases of the junction left unmatched. This CDR3 is built from 15 residues. The germline V gene has CDR1 WNHNN and CDR2 SYGVQD (reference sequence). CDR3 amino acids: CASSEGLASTDTQYF. CDR3 bases: TGCGCCAGCAGTGAGGGACTAGCGAGCACAGATACGCAGTATTTT.

This sequence joins TRBV30 and TRBJ2-1; TRBD1 matches at 9 bases. V was clipped by 5 bases and J by 5 bases; unmatched bases: 7. The length of the CDR3 is 14 residues. Germline V lookup: CDR1 GTSNPN, CDR2 SVGIG (reference sequence). CDR3 DNA sequence: TGTGCCTGGGACTCGGGACAGGGACACAATGAGCAGTTCTTC. As protein: CAWDSGQGHNEQFF.

The V call is TRBV11-3, the J call TRBJ2-1, with D unclear. This CDR3 contains 12 residues. V was clipped by 2 bases and J by 8 bases, with 7 bases between them. CDR1 and CDR2 (germline): SGHNT, YENEEA. CDR3 region: CASSLNRDEQFF. CDR3 DNA sequence: TGTGCCAGCAGCTTAAACAGAGATGAGCAGTTCTTC.

This clone was detected only once. The gene calls are TRBV9 and TRBJ1-2, with 8 nucleotides matching TRBD1. The germline V gene has CDR1 SGDLS and CDR2 YYNGEE. The CDR3 length is 14 residues. Losses at the gene ends were 4 bases for V and 6 bases for J; bases not matched to a gene: 8. CDR3 sequence reads: CASSPGQGLNGYTF. CDR3 nucleotides: TGTGCCAGCAGCCCAGGACAGGGTCTCAATGGCTACACCTTC.

The chain recombines TRBV14 with TRBJ2-3; D might be TRBD2 (6 bases). The V end was cut by 0 bases, the J end by 0 bases, with 10 bases between. The CDR3 runs to 16 residues. Germline values: CDR1 SGHDN, CDR2 FVKESK. CDR3 sequence reads: CASSQEIGGSTDTQYF. The CDR3 DNA reads as TGTGCCAGCAGCCAAGAGATCGGGGGTAGCACAGATACGCAGTATTTT.

The V gene is TRBV27, the J gene TRBJ2-7, with a possible D match to TRBD2 (6 bases). Germline values: CDR1 MNHEY, CDR2 SMNVEV (reference sequence). Trimming took off 5 bases at V and 7 bases at J, with 21 bases between the two ends. CDR3 size: 15 residues. CDR3 sequence (DNA): TGTGCCAGCAGTCCCGTTAGGGCGGGGAACGGGGAGCAGTACTTC. Its translation: CASSPVRAGNGEQYF.

The J gene is TRBJ2-1, the V gene TRBV10-1; no reliable D call. V was pared by 4 bases and J by 4 bases, with 14 bases between. Germline assignment: CDR1 WNHNN and CDR2 SYGVQD (reference sequence). This CDR3 comprises 15 residues. The CDR3 reads CASSGVISGYNEQFF. CDR3 DNA: TGCGCCAGCAGTGGAGTAATATCTGGTTACAATGAGCAGTTCTTC.

The J gene is TRBJ1-6, the V gene TRBV7-2; a possible D gene is TRBD1 (5 bases). V lost 1 base and J 10 bases, leaving 14 bases between the germline ends. The CDR3 loop spans 15 amino acids. Germline lookup yields CDR1 SGHTA and CDR2 FQGNSA. The CDR3 nucleotides are TGTGCCAGCAGCTTAGAGTCCGACAGTTCCTCACCCCTCCACTTT. Translating gives CASSLESDSSSPLHF.

This rearrangement joins TRBV19 to TRBJ1-1; perhaps TRBD1 as D (6 bases). The germline CDR1 and CDR2 sequences are LNHDA and SQIVND (reference sequence). This CDR3 has 14 residues. Trimming stripped 4 bases from V and 6 bases from J, with 15 bases between. Here the CDR3 reads CASSTHTGTAEAFF. The CDR3 DNA reads TGTGCCAGTAGTACCCATACAGGGACGGCTGAAGCTTTCTTT.

This clone turned up a few times. This rearrangement joins TRBV2 to TRBJ2-3, with 12 bases lining up with TRBD2. The V segment lost 7 bases and the J segment 4 bases; nucleotides outside the gene matches: 6. Looked up from germline, CDR1 is SNHLY and CDR2 is FYNNEI. The CDR3 sequence is 15 residues long. The CDR3 is CASNPSGGAADTQYF. The CDR3 coding sequence is TGTGCCAGCAACCCTAGCGGGGGGGCCGCAGATACGCAGTATTTT.

The genes are TRBV29-1 and TRBJ1-2, with 10 bases aligning to TRBD1. V shed 3 bases and J 3 bases; nucleotides not matched to a gene: 7. CDR1 SQVTM and CDR2 ANQGSEA come from the germline V gene. The CDR3 length is 15 residues. In nucleotides, the CDR3 is TGCAGCGTTGACCGTCGGACAGGGGGAGACTATGGCTACACCTTC. Its protein is CSVDRRTGGDYGYTF.

The rearrangement links TRBV5-1 to TRBJ2-2; the D is unclear. CDR1 and CDR2 (germline): SGHRS, YFSETQ. CDR3 length: 14 amino acids. Trimming cost V 4 bases and J 4 bases, with 11 bases left between them. The CDR3 DNA sequence: TGCGCCAGCAGCGGCGGTGGGTTCACCGGGGAGCTGTTTTTT. Protein sequence: CASSGGGFTGELFF.

Here the CDR3 DNA reads TGTGCCAGTAGCCCCCACTGGGGACAGAACTACGAGCAGTACTTC. This sequence encodes CASSPHWGQNYEQYF. The J gene is TRBJ2-7, the V gene TRBV19; 7 nucleotides match TRBD1. Germline loops: CDR1 LNHDA, CDR2 SQIVND (reference sequence). The CDR3 sequence is 15 residues long. V lost 6 bases and J lost 3; bases outside the gene matches: 11. Variable domain in full (rest from reference TRBV19 and TRBJ2-7): DGGITQSPKYLFRKEGQNVTLSCEQNLNHDAMYWYRQDPGQGLRLIYYSQIVNDFQKGDIAEGYSVSREKKESFPLTVTSAQKNPTAFYLCASSPHWGQNYEQYFGPGTRLTVT.

The rearrangement joins TRBV5-1 to TRBJ2-5, with TRBD2 identical over 10 bases. There are 14 residues in the CDR3. Germline CDR1 and CDR2: SGHRS and YFSETQ. V lost 4 bases to trimming and J lost 5 bases; unmatched junction nucleotides: 5. The CDR3 loop reads CASSAAGGKETQYF. The DNA of the CDR3 is TGCGCCAGCAGCGCAGCGGGAGGGAAGGAGACCCAGTACTTC.

This sequence joins TRBV19 and TRBJ2-1; D is unclear. The CDR3 consists of 17 residues. Per the germline V gene, CDR1 is LNHDA and CDR2 is SQIVND (reference sequence). Trimming cost V 5 bases and J 1 base, with 18 bases left between them. CDR3 nucleotides: TGTGCCAGTAGTCCGAGTTTCTTTGCGGTATCCTACAATGAGCAGTTCTTC. It yields the protein CASSPSFFAVSYNEQFF.

The chain couples TRBV2 to TRBJ1-1; D gene unclear. CDR1 and CDR2 from the germline V gene are SNHLY and FYNNEI. With 2 bases removed from V and 3 bases from J, the gap between germline ends came to 7 bases. This CDR3 comprises 13 residues. The CDR3, as DNA: TGTGCCAGCAGTGAACAGGTGGACACTGAAGCTTTCTTT. Protein sequence: CASSEQVDTEAFF. The full variable domain, completed using reference TRBV2 and TRBJ1-1, is EPEVTQTPSHQVTQMGQEVILRCVPISNHLYFYWYRQILGQKVEFLVSFYNNEISEKSEIFDDQFSVERPDGSNFTLKIRSTKLEDSAMYFCASSEQVDTEAFFGQGTRLTVV.

CDR3 bases: TGTGCCAGCAGTGATAGCGGGGGGGCAGATACGCAGTATTTT. It codes for CASSDSGGADTQYF. The chain recombines TRBV6-2 or TRBV6-3 with TRBJ2-3, with 11 bases aligning to TRBD2. With V trimmed by 5 bases and J by 4 bases, 2 bases remained unmatched. CDR1 and CDR2 (germline): MNHEY, SVGEGT. This CDR3 is 14 amino acids long.

This chain connects TRBV5-6 to TRBJ2-7, with a weak D call TRBD1 (6 bases). Germline CDR1 and CDR2: SGHDT and YYEEEE. The CDR3 length is 14 residues. V lost 0 bases and J 4 bases, leaving 11 bases between the germline ends. Here the CDR3 DNA reads TGTGCCAGCAGCTTGGGGTGGGGGCGGTACGAGCAGTACTTC. Translating it yields CASSLGWGRYEQYF.

This clone has a handful of counts. In DNA, the CDR3 is TGTGCCAGCAGCTTGCATGAGACAGGGGCTGGAAACACCATATATTTT. Its protein product is CASSLHETGAGNTIYF. The chain couples TRBV5-5 to TRBJ1-3, with TRBD1 matching over 8 bases. Germline V gene lookup returns CDR1 SGHKS and CDR2 YYEKEE (reference sequence). The CDR3 spans 16 residues. With V trimmed by 1 base and J by 2 bases, 5 bases remained unmatched.

The chain combines TRBV28 with TRBJ1-1; possibly TRBD1 for D (5 bases). The CDR3 spans 11 residues. Trimming took off 7 bases at V and 5 bases at J, with 8 bases between the two ends. In germline, CDR1 is MDHEN, CDR2 SYDVKM. CDR3 protein: CASTGSTEAFF. The CDR3 nucleotides are TGTGCCAGCACAGGGTCAACTGAAGCTTTCTTT. Full variable domain (rest looked up from reference TRBV28 and TRBJ1-1): DVKVTQSSRYLVKRTGEKVFLECVQDMDHENMFWYRQDPGLGLRLIYFSYDVKMKEKGDIPEGYSVSREKKERFSLILESASTNQTSMYLCASTGSTEAFFGQGTRLTVV.

J is TRBJ1-1 and V is TRBV7-9, with D perhaps matching TRBD1 (5 bases). The germline CDR1 and CDR2 sequences are SEHNR and FQNEAQ (reference sequence). The CDR3 covers 13 residues. Trimming cost V 5 bases and J 4 bases, with 11 bases left between them. CDR3: CASSTTTVTEAFF. The CDR3, as DNA: TGTGCCAGCAGCACAACGACAGTCACTGAAGCTTTCTTT.

The chain recombines TRBV10-3 with TRBJ1-5; D is uncertain. V was shortened by 2 bases and J by 5 bases, with 10 bases between the two germline ends. Germline CDR1 ENHRY, CDR2 SYGVKD. The CDR3 contains 14 residues. The CDR3 DNA reads TGTGCCATCAGTGAGCGTAGCAGAGATCAGCCCCAGCATTTT. Amino acids: CAISERSRDQPQHF.

The V call is TRBV19, the J call TRBJ2-6; 7 bases match TRBD1. V dropped 0 bases and J dropped 1; count of bases not matched to a gene: 9. The CDR3 runs to 19 residues. Germline assignment: CDR1 LNHDA and CDR2 SQIVND (reference sequence). The CDR3 DNA sequence: TGTGCCAGTAGTATAGATACGACAGGGCGCCGTTCTGGGGCCAACGTCCTGACTTTC. Its translation: CASSIDTTGRRSGANVLTF. Drawing the rest from reference TRBV19 and TRBJ2-6, the complete variable domain is DGGITQSPKYLFRKEGQNVTLSCEQNLNHDAMYWYRQDPGQGLRLIYYSQIVNDFQKGDIAEGYSVSREKKESFPLTVTSAQKNPTAFYLCASSIDTTGRRSGANVLTFGAGSRLTVL.

This clone was recorded once. V and J are TRBV27 and TRBJ2-3; D is uncertain. The CDR3 runs 13 residues. V lost 6 bases, J lost 0 bases, and 7 bases lay in between. The germline V gene encodes CDR1 MNHEY and CDR2 SMNVEV (reference sequence). This CDR3 reads CASRLLSTDTQYF. The CDR3 DNA reads as TGTGCCAGCAGACTCCTTAGCACAGATACGCAGTATTTT.

This chain uses TRBV2 with TRBJ2-3, with D perhaps TRBD1 (6 bases). Germline assignment: CDR1 SNHLY and CDR2 FYNNEI. The CDR3 extends over 13 amino acids. V gave up 7 bases and J gave up 2 bases, with 10 bases separating them. CDR3 sequence (DNA): TGTGCCAGCACACGGACAGACACAGATACGCAGTATTTT. Translation: CASTRTDTDTQYF. Full variable domain (rest looked up from reference TRBV2 and TRBJ2-3): EPEVTQTPSHQVTQMGQEVILRCVPISNHLYFYWYRQILGQKVEFLVSFYNNEISEKSEIFDDQFSVERPDGSNFTLKIRSTKLEDSAMYFCASTRTDTDTQYFGPGTRLTVL.

The chain carries TRBV6-2 or TRBV6-3 and TRBJ2-5; 9 bases align to TRBD2. Trimming at V came to 5 bases and at J to 7 bases, leaving 8 bases not matched to a gene. Germline V gives CDR1 MNHEY, CDR2 SVGEGT. The CDR3 extends over 14 amino acids. CDR3 in amino acids: CASSNLAGSGTQYF. The CDR3 region has the DNA TGTGCCAGCAGTAATCTAGCGGGGAGCGGGACCCAGTACTTC.

J is TRBJ2-7 and V is TRBV7-2, with a tentative D call TRBD2 (5 bases). Germline CDR1 is SGHTA and CDR2 is FQGNSA. The CDR3 has 14 amino acids. V lost 5 bases and J 5 bases, leaving 16 bases between the germline ends. The CDR3 here is CASSPGLARDEQYF. The CDR3 DNA is TGTGCCAGCAGCCCCGGGCTAGCCAGAGACGAGCAGTACTTC.

The sample holds one count of this clone. The chain is built from TRBV28 and TRBJ2-5, with D perhaps TRBD2 (7 bases). V was trimmed by 2 bases and J by 0 bases, leaving 19 bases between them. The germline CDR1 and CDR2 sequences are MDHEN and SYDVKM. The length of the CDR3 is 18 residues. CDR3 in DNA: TGTGCCAGCAGTTTAAATCTCCTACAGGGACTAAACCAAGAGACCCAGTACTTC. As protein: CASSLNLLQGLNQETQYF.

The chain combines TRBV28 with TRBJ1-4; no clear D. CDR1 MDHEN and CDR2 SYDVKM come from the germline V gene. With 6 bases removed from V and 5 bases from J, the gap between germline ends came to 13 bases. The CDR3 spans 14 residues. CDR3 in DNA: TGTGCCAGCAGGCGGGTCCTTGGGAATGAAAAACTGTTTTTT. This codes for CASRRVLGNEKLFF. Full variable domain (rest looked up from reference TRBV28 and TRBJ1-4): DVKVTQSSRYLVKRTGEKVFLECVQDMDHENMFWYRQDPGLGLRLIYFSYDVKMKEKGDIPEGYSVSREKKERFSLILESASTNQTSMYLCASRRVLGNEKLFFGSGTQLSVL.